This passage covers 32 T cell receptor beta chains from one sample sequenced in a study of beta chain features in type 1 diabetes. TCRB transcripts that were expressed got sequenced, as all of the isolated RNA had been reverse transcribed. Measured with immunoSEQ multiplex PCR; TCRdb has only the in-frame clones, and not every one. Seen here are under 300,000 clones, approximately 15% observed once, and the top ten hold about 0.018%. Study-level results: Within each of all four CD4+ subsets, Type 1 diabetes patients had TCRB CDR3s that were moderately but significantly shorter.

Which antigens these TCRs recognize remains unknown. The sequencing input was naive CD4+ T cells from blood. The source of these receptors is a man aged 25 to 40 with type 1 diabetes.

This clone was detected a few times. The rearrangement uses TRBV7-9 and TRBJ2-5, with 9 positions matching TRBD2. Germline V gene lookup returns CDR1 SEHNR and CDR2 FQNEAQ (reference sequence). J was trimmed by 5 bases and V by 4 bases; bases with no gene match: 14. CDR3 size: 17 residues. CDR3 sequence reads: CASSSRPGGGAVETQYF. The CDR3 nucleotides are TGTGCCAGCAGCTCCCGCCCTGGCGGGGGGGCCGTGGAGACCCAGTACTTC.

This clone appeared a few times. The chain links TRBV19 to TRBJ2-3; TRBD2 matches at 8 bases. The junction had 12 bases not matched to a gene; V was cut back by 4 bases and J by 3 bases. This CDR3 comprises 17 residues. Germline assignment: CDR1 LNHDA and CDR2 SQIVND (reference sequence). The CDR3 loop reads CASSTSMLRGATDTQYF. DNA of the CDR3: TGTGCCAGTAGTACCTCGATGTTGCGGGGGGCAACAGATACGCAGTATTTT.

This clone showed up just a few times. The chain recombines TRBV11-2 with TRBJ2-1, with D possibly TRBD2 on 5 matching bases. The CDR3 has 14 residues. The ends were cut back, 5 bases at V and 5 bases at J, with 13 bases in the middle. CDR1 is SGHAT and CDR2 is FQNNGV in the germline V gene. The CDR3 protein is CASSRVSGNNEQFF. In DNA form, the CDR3 reads TGTGCCAGCAGCCGTGTCTCCGGGAACAATGAGCAGTTCTTC.

As to this clone: The conserved phenylalanine or tryptophan normally closing the CDR3 is absent here, so this likely arose from a read error. The limits of the CDR3 on the DNA are not certain, so only TCRdb's listed CDR3 is given. The chain has TRBV30 and TRBJ2-3; the table's D call, TRBD1, has no DNA check behind it. The length of the CDR3 is 12 amino acids, counting both ends. Per the germline V gene, CDR1 is GTSNPN and CDR2 is SVGIG (reference sequence). CDR3 sequence: CAYTNQTGGPTV.

This clone occurred once. The rearrangement uses TRBV2 and TRBJ2-2; 7 nucleotides line up with TRBD2. The germline gives CDR1 SNHLY, CDR2 FYNNEI. This CDR3 contains 15 residues. Trimming cost V 7 bases and J 4 bases; bases outside gene matches: 9. The CDR3 is CASNNRGSGTGELFF. The CDR3 nucleotides are TGTGCCAGCAACAATCGCGGGAGTGGCACCGGGGAGCTGTTTTTT.

The rearrangement uses TRBV18 and TRBJ1-1; D ambiguous. In germline, CDR1 is KGHSH, CDR2 LQKENI. This CDR3 is 11 amino acids long. V shed 2 bases and J shed 7 bases, with 5 bases lying between them. For the CDR3, the DNA is TGTGCCAGCTCACCAGGCCTTGAAGCTTTCTTT. Encoded protein: CASSPGLEAFF.

This clone showed up just a few times. The genes are TRBV19 and TRBJ2-1; 10 bases are shared with TRBD1. Germline V CDR1 and CDR2: LNHDA, SQIVND (reference sequence). Trimming at V came to 6 bases and at J to 0 bases, leaving 5 bases not matched to a gene. The CDR3 has 16 amino acids. CDR3 amino acids: CASRWGQGSSYNEQFF. As DNA, the CDR3 is TGTGCCAGTAGATGGGGACAGGGGAGCTCCTACAATGAGCAGTTCTTC.

The sample holds a few counts of this clone. In nucleotides, the CDR3 is TGCGCCAGCAGCTTGGGGGCCCAAGGCTACGAGCAGTACTTC. It codes for CASSLGAQGYEQYF. The chain recombines TRBV5-1 with TRBJ2-7; D unclear. V was clipped by 0 bases and J by 3 bases, with 10 bases between them. There are 14 residues in the CDR3. Looked up from germline, CDR1 is SGHRS and CDR2 is YFSETQ.

This chain joins TRBV5-1 and TRBJ2-5, with TRBD2 as a possible D gene (6 bases). V was cut by 0 bases and J by 5 bases, with 14 bases left in between. The CDR3 covers 15 residues. Looked up from germline, CDR1 is SGHRS and CDR2 is YFSETQ. This chain's CDR3 is CASSLEPGVGETQYF. The DNA of the CDR3 is TGCGCCAGCAGCTTGGAGCCGGGAGTGGGGGAGACCCAGTACTTC.

V gene TRBV11-3 combines with J gene TRBJ2-3, with 10 nucleotides matching TRBD1. Germline CDR1 and CDR2: SGHNT and YENEEA. This CDR3 has 15 amino acids. The junction had 6 bases not matched to a gene; V was cut back by 5 bases and J by 4 bases. The CDR3 sequence is CASSPTGGIADTQYF. CDR3 sequence (DNA): TGTGCCAGCAGCCCGACAGGGGGCATCGCAGATACGCAGTATTTT.

V is TRBV7-2 and J is TRBJ1-1, with 7 positions matching TRBD1. The CDR3 totals 15 residues. Germline assignment: CDR1 SGHTA and CDR2 FQGNSA. V was clipped by 5 bases and J by 6 bases; unmatched bases: 12. The CDR3 loop is CASSVAGTEYAEAFF. CDR3 in DNA: TGTGCCAGCAGCGTGGCCGGGACAGAGTATGCTGAAGCTTTCTTT. Using reference TRBV7-2 and TRBJ1-1 for the parts outside the CDR3, the full variable domain is GAGVSQSPSNKVTEKGKDVELRCDPISGHTALYWYRQSLGQGLEFLIYFQGNSAPDKSGLPSDRFSAERTGGSVSTLTIQRTQQEDSAVYLCASSVAGTEYAEAFFGQGTRLTVV.

CDR3 in amino acids: CASSLETGGTTNEKLFF. CDR3 bases: TGTGCCAGCAGCTTAGAGACAGGGGGCACGACTAATGAAAAACTGTTTTTT. The V and J genes are TRBV7-2 and TRBJ1-4, with 10 bases fitting TRBD1. CDR1 and CDR2 from the germline V gene are SGHTA and FQGNSA. This CDR3 contains 17 residues. J lost 2 bases, V lost 1 base, and 4 bases had no gene match.

CDR3 loop: CASSPGQTNEQFF. CDR3 bases: TGTGCCAGCAGCCCTGGACAAACGAATGAGCAGTTCTTC. This sequence joins TRBV6-6 and TRBJ2-1; D perhaps matches TRBD1 (5 bases). With 6 bases removed from V and 7 bases from J, the gap between germline ends came to 13 bases. Germline CDR1 reads MNHNY; CDR2 reads SVGAGI (reference sequence). The CDR3 runs to 13 residues.

The V gene is TRBV5-1, the J gene TRBJ2-2; D unresolved. Between the trimmed V and J ends, which lost 5 bases and 1 base, there was a span of 12 bases. The CDR3 covers 15 residues. CDR1 and CDR2 from the germline V gene are SGHRS and YFSETQ. The CDR3 loop reads CASRKVTENTGELFF. As DNA, the CDR3 is TGCGCCAGCAGGAAGGTAACAGAGAACACCGGGGAGCTGTTTTTT.

This clone showed up just a few times. The V call is TRBV7-6, the J call TRBJ2-5; D uncertain. The CDR3 consists of 12 residues. The V end lost 6 bases, the J end lost 5 bases, and 10 bases lay between the germline ends. Germline CDR1 and CDR2: SGHVS and FNYEAQ. The CDR3 loop reads CASSRSAETQYF. The CDR3, as DNA: TGTGCCAGCAGTCGAAGCGCGGAGACCCAGTACTTC.

The genes are TRBV7-9 and TRBJ1-4; 8 bases map to TRBD1. The CDR3 contains 15 residues. CDR1 SEHNR and CDR2 FQNEAQ come from the germline V gene (reference sequence). The trim removed 4 bases at V and 7 bases at J, leaving 8 bases unmatched. The DNA of the CDR3 is TGTGCCAGCAGCTACTACAGGGGGGGGAGTGAAAAACTGTTTTTT. It translates to CASSYYRGGSEKLFF.

This sequence joins TRBV7-9 and TRBJ2-4; 8 positions match TRBD1. The length of the CDR3 is 15 residues. Germline V gene data show CDR1 as SEHNR and CDR2 as FQNEAQ (reference sequence). V lost 5 bases and J lost 8; bases outside the gene matches: 11. The CDR3, as DNA: TGTGCCAGCAGCCGGGACAGGAGGGGAACGGACATTCAGTACTTC. It translates to CASSRDRRGTDIQYF.

This clone was picked up a small number of times. The chain joins TRBV5-6 to TRBJ1-6; D gene uncertain. V was pared by 0 bases and J by 7 bases, with 11 bases between. The CDR3 extends over 15 amino acids. Germline V gene data show CDR1 as SGHDT and CDR2 as YYEEEE. This CDR3 is CASSLDRMVNSPLHF. CDR3 bases: TGTGCCAGCAGCTTGGACAGAATGGTCAATTCACCCCTCCACTTT.

The table lists this clone with a few counts. The V gene is TRBV7-2, the J gene TRBJ2-5, with a possible D match to TRBD2 (5 bases). Trimming pared 1 base from V and 7 bases from J, leaving 10 bases between. CDR1 and CDR2 (germline): SGHTA, FQGNSA. The CDR3 consists of 13 residues. CDR3 nucleotide sequence: TGTGCCAGCAGCTTAGGGGGAGAGGCGACCCAGTACTTC. It specifies CASSLGGEATQYF.

This sequence joins TRBV9 and TRBJ1-5; no clear D gene. This CDR3 has 15 residues. Germline V gives CDR1 SGDLS, CDR2 YYNGEE. The V gene lost 0 bases and the J gene lost 4 bases, with 11 bases spanning the gap. The CDR3 nucleotides are TGTGCCAGCAGCGTAGACACGGGGTCAAATCAGCCCCAGCATTTT. Its translation: CASSVDTGSNQPQHF. Together with reference TRBV9 and TRBJ1-5, the CDR3 gives the full variable domain: DSGVTQTPKHLITATGQRVTLRCSPRSGDLSVYWYQQSLDQGLQFLIQYYNGEERAKGNILERFSAQQFPDLHSELNLSSLELGDSALYFCASSVDTGSNQPQHFGDGTRLSIL.

Only a few counts were recorded for this clone. J is TRBJ2-2 and V is TRBV7-6; possible D gene TRBD2, 6 bases. The ends were cut back, 2 bases at V and 1 base at J, with 8 bases in the middle. CDR3 length: 15 residues. Per germline, CDR1 SGHVS and CDR2 FNYEAQ. The CDR3: CASSLSSENTGELFF. For the CDR3, the DNA is TGTGCCAGCAGCTTATCTAGCGAGAACACCGGGGAGCTGTTTTTT. Variable domain in full (rest from reference TRBV7-6 and TRBJ2-2): GAGVSQSPRYKVTKRGQDVALRCDPISGHVSLYWYRQALGQGPEFLTYFNYEAQQDKSGLPNDRFSAERPEGSISTLTIQRTEQRDSAMYRCASSLSSENTGELFFGEGSRLTVL.

This sequence joins TRBV7-7 and TRBJ2-3; D is unclear. V gave up 3 bases and J gave up 4 bases, with 8 bases separating them. Germline CDR1 and CDR2: SSHAT and FNYEAQ (reference sequence). This CDR3 has 13 amino acids. CDR3 amino acids: CASSFTVADTQYF. CDR3 bases: TGTGCCAGCAGCTTCACGGTGGCAGATACGCAGTATTTT. The whole variable domain, remainder taken from reference TRBV7-7 and TRBJ2-3, is GAGVSQSPRYKVTKRGQDVTLRCDPISSHATLYWYQQALGQGPEFLTYFNYEAQPDKSGLPSDRFSAERPEGSISTLTIQRTEQRDSAMYRCASSFTVADTQYFGPGTRLTVL.

This clone was seen a few times. The V call is TRBV30, the J call TRBJ1-1; 7 nucleotides match TRBD1. This CDR3 has 14 amino acids. Germline loops: CDR1 GTSNPN, CDR2 SVGIG (reference sequence). Germline trimming cut 3 bases from V and 0 bases from J; bases unmatched to any gene: 4. The DNA for the CDR3 is TGTGCCTGGAGGACTGGGACAGTGAACACTGAAGCTTTCTTT. Translated, it gives CAWRTGTVNTEAFF.

This rearrangement joins TRBV5-6 to TRBJ2-6; TRBD1 matches at 8 bases. This CDR3 has 17 residues. The trim removed 1 base at V and 4 bases at J, leaving 7 bases unmatched. The germline gives CDR1 SGHDT, CDR2 YYEEEE. The CDR3 DNA is TGTGCCAGCAGCTTGCGGACAGGGCGTACAGGGGCCAACGTCCTGACTTTC. This encodes CASSLRTGRTGANVLTF.

This chain joins TRBV19 and TRBJ2-7; 7 positions agree with TRBD1. After removal of 3 bases from V and 2 bases from J, the junction contained 1 base not matched to a gene. The CDR3 covers 13 residues. Germline-derived CDR1 and CDR2 are LNHDA and SQIVND (reference sequence). The CDR3 coding sequence is TGTGCCAGTAGTATCCAGGGGGCCTACGAGCAGTACTTC. Encoded protein: CASSIQGAYEQYF.

This chain connects TRBV19 to TRBJ2-7; D perhaps matches TRBD1 (6 bases). Germline V gene lookup returns CDR1 LNHDA and CDR2 SQIVND (reference sequence). The CDR3 loop spans 12 amino acids. Trimming shortened V by 6 bases and J by 2 bases, and 8 bases separated the two germline ends. CDR3 residues: CASRDRAYEQYF. The CDR3, as DNA: TGTGCCAGTAGGGACAGAGCCTACGAGCAGTACTTC.

This chain connects TRBV18 to TRBJ2-3, with 10 positions matching TRBD1. Germline V gene sequence: CDR1 KGHSH, CDR2 LQKENI. Losses at the gene ends were 6 bases for V and 5 bases for J; bases not matched to a gene: 11. The CDR3 runs to 16 residues. CDR3: CASSTTGGSSQDTQYF. Written as DNA, the CDR3 is TGTGCCAGCTCGACGACAGGGGGCAGCTCGCAAGATACGCAGTATTTT.

The chain carries TRBV10-3 and TRBJ2-2; 10 bases fit TRBD2. V shed 0 bases, J shed 6 bases, and the junction held 7 bases outside the gene matches. This CDR3 comprises 17 residues. Germline V gives CDR1 ENHRY, CDR2 SYGVKD. The chain's CDR3 is CAISESRLAGDPGELFF. The CDR3, as DNA: TGTGCCATCAGTGAGTCGCGACTAGCGGGCGACCCCGGGGAGCTGTTTTTT.

The CDR3 protein is CASSLGTLDTQYF. The CDR3 nucleotides read TGCGCCAGCAGCTTGGGGACTCTGGATACGCAGTATTTT. The chain carries TRBV5-1 and TRBJ2-3; possible D gene TRBD2, 5 bases. The CDR3 is made up of 13 amino acids. Trimming took off 0 bases at V and 6 bases at J, with 8 bases between the two ends. Germline V gene data show CDR1 as SGHRS and CDR2 as YFSETQ.

This chain links TRBV6-6 with TRBJ1-5; possibly TRBD1 for D (6 bases). The CDR3 is made up of 14 amino acids. Per germline, CDR1 MNHNY and CDR2 SVGAGI (reference sequence). V dropped 0 bases and J dropped 10 bases, with 13 bases sitting between them. The CDR3 DNA sequence: TGTGCCAGCAGTTACTCGAAGGGGGTCGTCCCCCAGCATTTT. This translates into CASSYSKGVVPQHF.

V usage is TRBV2 and J usage is TRBJ1-4, with unresolved D. The ends were cut back, 10 bases at V and 0 bases at J, with 12 bases in the middle. The germline V gene has CDR1 SNHLY and CDR2 FYNNEI. CDR3 length: 14 amino acids. CDR3 sequence reads: CATKREATNEKLFF. The CDR3 DNA reads TGTGCCACCAAGAGAGAAGCAACTAATGAAAAACTGTTTTTT.

This clone was counted a few times. J is TRBJ2-1 and V is TRBV5-1; TRBD2 agrees at 9 bases. V shed 4 bases, J shed 2 bases, and the junction held 4 bases outside the gene matches. CDR1 SGHRS and CDR2 YFSETQ come from the germline V gene. This CDR3 has 15 amino acids. DNA for the CDR3: TGCGCCAGCAGCCGTGGGACTAGCCCCTACAATGAGCAGTTCTTC. Amino acid sequence: CASSRGTSPYNEQFF. The variable domain in full, with the rest retrieved from reference TRBV5-1 and TRBJ2-1, is KAGVTQTPRYLIKTRGQQVTLSCSPISGHRSVSWYQQTPGQGLQFLFEYFSETQRNKGNFPGRFSGRQFSNSRSEMNVSTLELGDSALYLCASSRGTSPYNEQFFGPGTRLTVL.